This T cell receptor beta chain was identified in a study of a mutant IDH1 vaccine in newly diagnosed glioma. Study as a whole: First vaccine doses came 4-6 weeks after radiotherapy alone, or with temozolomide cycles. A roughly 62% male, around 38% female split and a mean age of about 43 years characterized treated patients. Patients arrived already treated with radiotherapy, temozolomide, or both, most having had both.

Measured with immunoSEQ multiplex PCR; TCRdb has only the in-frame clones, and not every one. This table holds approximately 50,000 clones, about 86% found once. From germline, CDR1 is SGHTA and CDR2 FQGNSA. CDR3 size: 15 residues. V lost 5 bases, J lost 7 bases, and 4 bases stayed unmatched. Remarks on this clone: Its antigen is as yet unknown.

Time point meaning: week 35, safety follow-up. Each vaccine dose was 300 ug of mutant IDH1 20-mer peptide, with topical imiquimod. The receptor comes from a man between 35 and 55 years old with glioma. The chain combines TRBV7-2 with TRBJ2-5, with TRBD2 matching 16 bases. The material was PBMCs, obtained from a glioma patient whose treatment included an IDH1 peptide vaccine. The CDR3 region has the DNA TGTGCCAGCAGCAGGGGGACTAGCGGGAGGGCGACCCAGTACTTC. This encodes CASSRGTSGRATQYF. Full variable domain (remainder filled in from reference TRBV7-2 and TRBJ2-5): GAGVSQSPSNKVTEKGKDVELRCDPISGHTALYWYRQSLGQGLEFLIYFQGNSAPDKSGLPSDRFSAERTGGSVSTLTIQRTQQEDSAVYLCASSRGTSGRATQYFGPGTRLLVL.